Presented here are 14 T cell receptor beta chains from one specimen sequenced in a study of shared clonotypes between healthy human individuals. TCRdb's copy holds only in-frame clones and misses some; the assay was immunoSEQ multiplex PCR. The sample shows hundreds of thousands of clones, about three quarters of them seen only once. Sequencing was done on a sample of memory CD4+ T cells sorted from blood. Subset specified: CD45RA-negative fraction. These TCRs come from a woman in her 30s in good health.

This clone came up a few times. The chain recombines TRBV18 with TRBJ2-5, with D hard to call. Germline V gives CDR1 KGHSH, CDR2 LQKENI. The CDR3 totals 14 residues. The V end lost 3 bases, the J end lost 5 bases, and 13 bases lay between the germline ends. The CDR3: CASSPFGMTETQYF. CDR3 DNA sequence: TGTGCCAGCTCACCTTTTGGGATGACCGAGACCCAGTACTTC.

The rearrangement links TRBV2 to TRBJ1-1, with D unclear. The V gene's germline CDR1 is SNHLY and CDR2 FYNNEI. V lost 4 bases, J lost 11 bases, and 11 bases lay in between. The CDR3 is 11 amino acids. In DNA, the CDR3 is TGTGCCAGCAGTGTTCTTGGGGTGGCTTTCTTT. It specifies CASSVLGVAFF.

This clone has only a few counts. Other DNA sequences in the same sample also yield this CDR3. V gene TRBV28 combines with J gene TRBJ1-1, with 8 bases identical to TRBD1. The germline V gene encodes CDR1 MDHEN and CDR2 SYDVKM. CDR3 length: 14 residues. After removal of 4 bases from V and 7 bases from J, the junction contained 8 bases not matched to a gene. CDR3 protein: CASSSGQGVGEAFF. The CDR3 DNA follows: TGTGCCAGCAGTTCCGGACAGGGCGTCGGTGAAGCTTTCTTT. Together with reference TRBV28 and TRBJ1-1, the CDR3 gives the full variable domain: DVKVTQSSRYLVKRTGEKVFLECVQDMDHENMFWYRQDPGLGLRLIYFSYDVKMKEKGDIPEGYSVSREKKERFSLILESASTNQTSMYLCASSSGQGVGEAFFGQGTRLTVV.

This clone was counted a few times. The V and J genes are TRBV18 and TRBJ2-5; TRBD2 matches at 9 bases. CDR3 length: 16 residues. Trimming at V came to 2 bases and at J to 2 bases, leaving 6 bases not matched to a gene. The V gene's germline CDR1 is KGHSH and CDR2 LQKENI. The CDR3 DNA is TGTGCCAGCTCACCAGGCGGGAGGGTGAAACAAGAGACCCAGTACTTC. It encodes CASSPGGRVKQETQYF.

The chain has TRBV19 and TRBJ1-5, with D perhaps TRBD1 (5 bases). From germline, CDR1 is LNHDA and CDR2 SQIVND (reference sequence). Between the trimmed V and J ends, which lost 9 bases and 1 base, there was a span of 13 bases. This CDR3 has 14 amino acids. The CDR3: CASGWGFSNQPQHF. The CDR3 DNA follows: TGTGCCAGCGGGTGGGGGTTCAGCAATCAGCCCCAGCATTTT. Full variable domain (outside the CDR3, taken from reference TRBV19 and TRBJ1-5): DGGITQSPKYLFRKEGQNVTLSCEQNLNHDAMYWYRQDPGQGLRLIYYSQIVNDFQKGDIAEGYSVSREKKESFPLTVTSAQKNPTAFYLCASGWGFSNQPQHFGDGTRLSIL.

CDR3 amino acids: CASSQGTSGIYEQYF. DNA of the CDR3: TGTGCCAGCAGCCAAGGAACTAGCGGGATCTACGAGCAGTACTTC. The gene calls are TRBV4-2 and TRBJ2-7; 10 bases line up with TRBD2. Per germline, CDR1 LGHNA and CDR2 YNFKEQ. The V and J ends lost 1 base and 3 bases, in that order; junction bases with no gene match: 3. The CDR3 sequence is 15 residues long.

V and J are TRBV5-4 and TRBJ2-5; 8 bases agree with TRBD1. Germline V CDR1 and CDR2: SGHNT, YYREEE (reference sequence). The CDR3 has 15 residues. J was trimmed by 5 bases and V by 4 bases; bases with no gene match: 10. The CDR3 region is CASSIGQGPGETQYF. CDR3 DNA sequence: TGTGCCAGCAGCATCGGACAGGGCCCGGGGGAGACCCAGTACTTC.

V gene TRBV5-1 combines with J gene TRBJ1-3, with D tentatively TRBD1 (5 bases). The CDR3 loop spans 12 amino acids. V lost 0 bases to trimming and J lost 8 bases, with 6 bases between them. The germline CDR1 and CDR2 sequences are SGHRS and YFSETQ. This CDR3 reads CASSLAGDTIYF. The CDR3 DNA follows: TGCGCCAGCAGCTTGGCGGGGGACACCATATATTTT. Full variable domain (remainder filled in from reference TRBV5-1 and TRBJ1-3): KAGVTQTPRYLIKTRGQQVTLSCSPISGHRSVSWYQQTPGQGLQFLFEYFSETQRNKGNFPGRFSGRQFSNSRSEMNVSTLELGDSALYLCASSLAGDTIYFGEGSWLTVV.

This clone turned up a few times. The sample contains more than one DNA sequence encoding this CDR3. The chain joins TRBV5-1 to TRBJ2-1; 9 bases are a match to TRBD2. CDR3 length equals 15 residues. Germline CDR1 is SGHRS and CDR2 is YFSETQ. With 4 bases clipped from V and 4 bases from J, the junction kept 6 bases outside the gene matches. Here the CDR3 reads CASSLSSGAYNEQFF. The CDR3 DNA sequence: TGCGCCAGCAGCCTCTCTAGCGGGGCATACAATGAGCAGTTCTTC.

The chain links TRBV18 to TRBJ2-7; the match to TRBD2 covers 7 bases. The germline CDR1 and CDR2 sequences are KGHSH and LQKENI. This CDR3 has 14 amino acids. The trim removed 3 bases at V and 5 bases at J, leaving 7 bases unmatched. The CDR3 DNA reads TGTGCCAGCTCACCCGGGCGGGAGCGCCACGAGCAGTACTTC. Residues: CASSPGRERHEQYF.

J is TRBJ1-2 and V is TRBV28; tentatively, D is TRBD1 (5 bases). V dropped 8 bases and J dropped 5 bases, with 18 bases sitting between them. From germline, CDR1 is MDHEN and CDR2 SYDVKM. The CDR3 runs to 14 residues. CDR3 DNA: TGTGCCAGCCAGGGCCACTCGACTGAATATGGCTACACCTTC. As protein: CASQGHSTEYGYTF.

At least ten counts were recorded for this clone. This chain uses TRBV6-4 with TRBJ2-3; 12 nucleotides align to TRBD2. The CDR3 runs 13 residues. From germline, CDR1 is MRHNA and CDR2 SNTAGT. V was clipped by 8 bases and J by 3 bases; unmatched bases: 0. CDR3 sequence: CASGTSGTDTQYF. CDR3 nucleotide sequence: TGTGCCAGCGGGACTAGCGGGACAGATACGCAGTATTTT.

This clone appeared once. The chain has TRBV10-3 and TRBJ2-3; 9 positions agree with TRBD2. Germline V gene sequence: CDR1 ENHRY, CDR2 SYGVKD. V was pared by 2 bases and J by 3 bases, with 3 bases of the junction left unmatched. This CDR3 spans 15 amino acids. The CDR3 coding sequence is TGTGCCATCAGTGAGCCGACTAGCGGAACAGATACGCAGTATTTT. It specifies CAISEPTSGTDTQYF.

The genes are TRBV11-2 and TRBJ1-4; D call uncertain. CDR3 length: 13 amino acids. The V gene lost 4 bases and the J gene lost 4 bases, with 7 bases spanning the gap. Germline CDR1 reads SGHAT; CDR2 reads FQNNGV. The CDR3 DNA is TGTGCCAGCAGCTCCGGAGTTAATGAAAAACTGTTTTTT. This translates into CASSSGVNEKLFF. Drawing the rest from reference TRBV11-2 and TRBJ1-4, the complete variable domain is EAGVAQSPRYKIIEKRQSVAFWCNPISGHATLYWYQQILGQGPKLLIQFQNNGVVDDSQLPKDRFSAERLKGVDSTLKIQPAKLEDSAVYLCASSSGVNEKLFFGSGTQLSVL.